This TCR beta chain is from a study of cytomegalovirus exposure and HLA in healthy donors. Amplification used 60 Vbeta primers and 13 Jbeta primers. The data were produced by immunoSEQ multiplex PCR, yet TCRdb's version contains in-frame clones alone and is incomplete. The table has approximately 200,000 clones, around 78% seen once; the top ten hold about 1.9%. Sequencing was carried out using PBMCs. This clonotype was obtained from a man in his thirties or forties in good health and CMV-seronegative.

The CDR3 sequence: CASMQGQGSGYTF. The CDR3 region has the DNA TGTGCCAGCATGCAGGGACAGGGGTCTGGCTACACCTTC. The J gene is TRBJ1-2, the V gene TRBV2, with 10 bases aligning to TRBD1. CDR3 length: 13 residues. V lost 7 bases and J lost 7; bases outside the gene matches: 6. Germline V CDR1 and CDR2: SNHLY, FYNNEI.